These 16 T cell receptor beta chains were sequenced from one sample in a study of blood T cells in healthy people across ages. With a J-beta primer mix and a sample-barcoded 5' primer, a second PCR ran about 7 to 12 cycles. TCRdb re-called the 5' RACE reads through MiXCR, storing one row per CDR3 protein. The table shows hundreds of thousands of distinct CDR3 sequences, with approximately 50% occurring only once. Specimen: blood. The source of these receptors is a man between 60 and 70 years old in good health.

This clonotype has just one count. The CDR3 loop is CSARSRLAGDTQYF. DNA for the CDR3: TGCAGTGCTAGATCCCGGCTAGCGGGAGATACGCAGTATTTT. The rearrangement uses TRBV20-1 and TRBJ2-3; 8 positions match TRBD2. The CDR3 loop spans 14 amino acids. From germline, CDR1 is DFQATT and CDR2 SNEGSKA (reference sequence). With V trimmed by 2 bases and J by 5 bases, 6 bases remained unmatched.

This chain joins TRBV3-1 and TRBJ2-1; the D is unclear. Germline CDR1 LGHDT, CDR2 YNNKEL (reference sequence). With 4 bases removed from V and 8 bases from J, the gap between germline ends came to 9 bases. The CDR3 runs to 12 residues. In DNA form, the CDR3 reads TGTGCCAGCAGCCGTAGGAGTGATGAGCAGTTCTTC. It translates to CASSRRSDEQFF.

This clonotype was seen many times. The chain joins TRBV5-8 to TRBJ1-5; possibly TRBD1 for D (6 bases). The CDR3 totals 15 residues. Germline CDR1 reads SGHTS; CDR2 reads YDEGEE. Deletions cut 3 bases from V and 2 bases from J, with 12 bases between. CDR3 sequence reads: CASSWETGGNQPQHF. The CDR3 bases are TGTGCCAGCAGCTGGGAGACAGGAGGCAATCAGCCCCAGCATTTT.

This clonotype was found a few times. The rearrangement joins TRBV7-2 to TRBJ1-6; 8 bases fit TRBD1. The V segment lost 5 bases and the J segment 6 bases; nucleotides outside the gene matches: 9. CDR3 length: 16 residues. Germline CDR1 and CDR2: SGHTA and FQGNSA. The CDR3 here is CASSPSGGAGNSPLHF. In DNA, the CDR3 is TGTGCCAGCAGCCCTTCAGGGGGCGCGGGTAATTCACCCCTCCACTTT.

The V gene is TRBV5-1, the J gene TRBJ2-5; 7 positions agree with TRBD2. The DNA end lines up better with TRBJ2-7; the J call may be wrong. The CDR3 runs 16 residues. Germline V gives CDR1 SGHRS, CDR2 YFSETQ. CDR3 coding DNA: TGCGCCAGCAGCTCCCAAGGAGCGGGGCTAAGCTACGAGCAGTACTTC. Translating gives CASSSQGAGLSYEQYF.

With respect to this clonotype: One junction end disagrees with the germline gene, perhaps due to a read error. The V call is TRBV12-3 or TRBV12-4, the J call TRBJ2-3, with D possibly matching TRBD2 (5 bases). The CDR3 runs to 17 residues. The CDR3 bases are TGTGTCAGCACCTTGGAAGGAGGAAGGAGCAGCACAGATACGCAGTATTTT. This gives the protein CVSTLEGGRSSTDTQYF.

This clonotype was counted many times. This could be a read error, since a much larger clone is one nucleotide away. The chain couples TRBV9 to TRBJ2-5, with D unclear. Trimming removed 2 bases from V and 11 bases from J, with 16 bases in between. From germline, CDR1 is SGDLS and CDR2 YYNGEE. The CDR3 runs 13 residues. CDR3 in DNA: TGTGCCAGCAGCGTGGGCAGCCCAAATGAGCAGTACTTC. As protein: CASSVGSPNEQYF. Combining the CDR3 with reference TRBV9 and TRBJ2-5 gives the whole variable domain DSGVTQTPKHLITATGQRVTLRCSPRSGDLSVYWYQQSLDQGLQFLIQYYNGEERAKGNILERFSAQQFPDLHSELNLSSLELGDSALYFCASSVGSPNEQYFGPGTRLLVL.

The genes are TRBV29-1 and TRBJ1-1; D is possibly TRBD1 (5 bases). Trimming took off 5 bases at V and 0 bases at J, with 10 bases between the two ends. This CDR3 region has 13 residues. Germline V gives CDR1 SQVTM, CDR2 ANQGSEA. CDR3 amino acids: CSVCGHMNTEAFF. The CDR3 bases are TGCAGCGTTTGTGGACACATGAACACTGAAGCTTTCTTT.

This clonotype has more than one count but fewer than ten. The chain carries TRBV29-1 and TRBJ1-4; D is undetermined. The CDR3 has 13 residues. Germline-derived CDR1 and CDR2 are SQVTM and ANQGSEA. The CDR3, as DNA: TGCACCGCGTCGCAGAGGGCTAATGAAAAACTGTTTTTT. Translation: CTASQRANEKLFF.

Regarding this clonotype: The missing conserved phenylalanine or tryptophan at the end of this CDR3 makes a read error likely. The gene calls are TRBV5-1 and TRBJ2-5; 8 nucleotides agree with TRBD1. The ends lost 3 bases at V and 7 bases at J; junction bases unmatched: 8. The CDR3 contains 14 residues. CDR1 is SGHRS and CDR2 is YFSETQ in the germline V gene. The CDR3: CASSSTTGVGTQYI. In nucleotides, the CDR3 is TGCGCCAGCAGCTCGACGACAGGGGTAGGGACCCAGTACATC.

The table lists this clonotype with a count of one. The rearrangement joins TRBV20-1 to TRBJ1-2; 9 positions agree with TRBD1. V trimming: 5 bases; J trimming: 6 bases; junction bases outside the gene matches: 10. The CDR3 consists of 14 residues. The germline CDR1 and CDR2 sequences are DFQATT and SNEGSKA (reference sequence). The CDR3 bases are TGCAGTGCTCCAACAGGGGGCGGGTTGGATGGCTACACCTTC. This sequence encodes CSAPTGGGLDGYTF.

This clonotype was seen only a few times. In DNA, the CDR3 is TGTGCCAGCAGCCAAGCGGAAAGGAATGAAAAACTGTTTTTT. This gives the protein CASSQAERNEKLFF. This chain links TRBV4-2 with TRBJ1-4, with no clear D. The V gene lost 1 base and the J gene lost 5 bases, with 8 bases spanning the gap. The CDR3 is 14 amino acids. Germline CDR1 reads LGHNA; CDR2 reads YNFKEQ.

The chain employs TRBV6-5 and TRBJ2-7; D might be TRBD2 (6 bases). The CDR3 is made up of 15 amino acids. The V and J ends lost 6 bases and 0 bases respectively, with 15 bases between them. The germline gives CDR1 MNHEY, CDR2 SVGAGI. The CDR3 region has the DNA TGTGCCAGCAGCCCGGGCGGGGCCACCTCCTACGAGCAGTACTTC. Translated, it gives CASSPGGATSYEQYF.

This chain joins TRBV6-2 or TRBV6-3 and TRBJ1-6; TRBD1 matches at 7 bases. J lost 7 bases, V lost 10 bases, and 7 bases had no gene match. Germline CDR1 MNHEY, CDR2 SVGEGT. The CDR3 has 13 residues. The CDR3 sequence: CAIRDSSNSPLHF. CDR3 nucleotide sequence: TGTGCCATCCGGGACAGCTCCAATTCACCCCTCCACTTT.

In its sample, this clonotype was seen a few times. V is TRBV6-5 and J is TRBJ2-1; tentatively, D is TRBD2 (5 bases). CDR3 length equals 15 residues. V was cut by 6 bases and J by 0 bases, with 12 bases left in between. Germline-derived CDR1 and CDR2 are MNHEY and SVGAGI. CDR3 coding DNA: TGTGCCAGCAGCCCCGAGGCGGGCTCCTACAATGAGCAGTTCTTC. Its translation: CASSPEAGSYNEQFF.

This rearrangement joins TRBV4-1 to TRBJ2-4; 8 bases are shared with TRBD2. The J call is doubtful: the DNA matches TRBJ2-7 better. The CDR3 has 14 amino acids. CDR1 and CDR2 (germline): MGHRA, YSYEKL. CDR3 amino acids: CASRPGLVGYEQYF. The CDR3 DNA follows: TGCGCCAGCAGACCGGGACTAGTCGGCTACGAGCAGTACTTC.